Below, 17 T cell receptor beta chains from the same sample are listed, as sequenced in a study of blood T cell repertoires in COVID-19. Here immunoSEQ multiplex PCR was the method, and the copy in TCRdb shows in-frame clones only, minus some. This table holds 140,000 to 150,000 clones, roughly 85% found once. Sequencing input: peripheral blood. The receptors come from a woman aged 55-75 years with COVID-19, enrolled during active disease.

The V call is TRBV7-9, the J call TRBJ1-2; D gene uncertain. The CDR3 runs 13 residues. Germline V lookup: CDR1 SEHNR, CDR2 FQNEAQ (reference sequence). The ends were cut back, 4 bases at V and 8 bases at J, with 14 bases in the middle. The CDR3 sequence: CASSSPPGEGYTF. CDR3 nucleotides: TGTGCCAGCAGCTCCCCCCCCGGGGAGGGCTACACCTTC.

The chain joins TRBV9 to TRBJ1-4; D gene ambiguous. Germline V gene sequence: CDR1 SGDLS, CDR2 YYNGEE. Between the trimmed V and J ends, which lost 3 bases and 0 bases, there was a span of 12 bases. The CDR3 runs 16 residues. The CDR3: CASSDPRGPTNEKLFF. CDR3 in DNA: TGTGCCAGCAGCGACCCCCGTGGCCCAACTAATGAAAAACTGTTTTTT.

The V call is TRBV6-5, the J call TRBJ1-1, with D tentatively TRBD1 (6 bases). CDR1 is MNHEY and CDR2 is SVGAGI in the germline V gene. V was shortened by 6 bases and J by 1 base, with 15 bases between the two germline ends. CDR3 length: 15 residues. In nucleotides, the CDR3 is TGTGCCAGCAGCCCCAGGGGTTCGGGGAACACTGAAGCTTTCTTT. Translation: CASSPRGSGNTEAFF.

The chain carries TRBV4-1 and TRBJ2-4, with 11 bases identical to TRBD2. V was pared by 5 bases and J by 0 bases, with 9 bases of the junction left unmatched. The CDR3 runs to 18 residues. Per germline, CDR1 MGHRA and CDR2 YSYEKL. The CDR3 DNA is TGCGCCAGCAGCAAGGGACTAGCGGTGAGACTAGCCAAAAACATTCAGTACTTC. Its protein is CASSKGLAVRLAKNIQYF.

The chain joins TRBV5-1 to TRBJ2-7, with 14 nucleotides matching TRBD2. Germline values: CDR1 SGHRS, CDR2 YFSETQ. V shed 3 bases and J 6 bases; nucleotides not matched to a gene: 2. The CDR3 extends over 14 amino acids. The CDR3 here is CASSSGLAGGEQYF. The CDR3 coding sequence is TGCGCCAGCAGCTCCGGACTAGCGGGGGGCGAGCAGTACTTC. The complete variable domain, with remaining parts taken from reference TRBV5-1 and TRBJ2-7, reads KAGVTQTPRYLIKTRGQQVTLSCSPISGHRSVSWYQQTPGQGLQFLFEYFSETQRNKGNFPGRFSGRQFSNSRSEMNVSTLELGDSALYLCASSSGLAGGEQYFGPGTRLTVT.

The chain recombines TRBV6-5 with TRBJ2-1; no clear D. The length of the CDR3 is 16 residues. V shed 2 bases and J shed 6 bases, with 17 bases lying between them. Germline V lookup: CDR1 MNHEY, CDR2 SVGAGI. In nucleotides, the CDR3 is TGTGCCAGCAGTTACGACAATGAAGCCATCGGCAATGAGCAGTTCTTC. It codes for CASSYDNEAIGNEQFF.

This clone was found a few times. This sequence joins TRBV29-1 and TRBJ2-2; TRBD1 might be the D (5 bases). This CDR3 is 16 amino acids long. Germline V gene lookup returns CDR1 SQVTM and CDR2 ANQGSEA. The germline V and J ends were trimmed by 4 bases and 7 bases, with 22 bases remaining between them. The CDR3 coding sequence is TGCAGCGTTGTTAAGGGGCATGGGTCTTCTAGCGGGGAGCTGTTTTTT. This sequence encodes CSVVKGHGSSSGELFF.

The V call is TRBV6-6, the J call TRBJ1-6; 7 bases match TRBD1. Germline V gene lookup returns CDR1 MNHNY and CDR2 SVGAGI (reference sequence). CDR3 size: 15 residues. Unmatched junction bases numbered 8, after V lost 5 bases and J lost 7 bases. The CDR3 nucleotides are TGTGCCAGCAGTGCCGGGACAGAGAGCAATTCACCCCTCCACTTT. Encoded protein: CASSAGTESNSPLHF.

This clone was counted a few times. V usage is TRBV30 and J usage is TRBJ1-2; perhaps TRBD1 as D (5 bases). Germline V gives CDR1 GTSNPN, CDR2 SVGIG (reference sequence). The CDR3 consists of 13 residues. Between the trimmed V and J ends, which lost 3 bases and 5 bases, there was a span of 13 bases. The CDR3 DNA reads TGTGCCTGGAGGGGGGGACCGATATATGGCTACACCTTC. It translates to CAWRGGPIYGYTF.

This chain connects TRBV5-5 to TRBJ2-1, with 7 bases that match TRBD2. Unmatched junction bases numbered 5, after V lost 0 bases and J lost 5 bases. This CDR3 contains 15 residues. CDR1 is SGHKS, CDR2 YYEKEE, per germline (reference sequence). CDR3 protein: CASSLDGGIHNEQFF. The CDR3 DNA reads as TGTGCCAGCAGCTTGGACGGGGGGATTCACAATGAGCAGTTCTTC.

CDR3 amino acids: CASSAYRGRDTEAFF. Written as DNA, the CDR3 is TGTGCCAGCAGCGCCTACAGGGGCCGGGACACTGAAGCTTTCTTT. V is TRBV9 and J is TRBJ1-1, with 7 bases identical to TRBD1. Germline CDR1 reads SGDLS; CDR2 reads YYNGEE. V lost 3 bases to trimming and J lost 3 bases; unmatched junction nucleotides: 8. The CDR3 is 15 amino acids.

The J gene is TRBJ1-1, the V gene TRBV18; D perhaps matches TRBD1 (5 bases). Germline-derived CDR1 and CDR2 are KGHSH and LQKENI. The CDR3 loop spans 16 amino acids. V lost 3 bases and J 1 base, leaving 15 bases between the germline ends. CDR3 sequence: CASSPGVPGGNTEAFF. The CDR3 nucleotides are TGTGCCAGCTCACCCGGCGTTCCGGGGGGGAACACTGAAGCTTTCTTT.

This clone was picked up one time. The chain couples TRBV7-2 to TRBJ2-3, with a tentative D call TRBD1 (6 bases). The CDR3 is 17 amino acids. Germline loops: CDR1 SGHTA, CDR2 FQGNSA. V was clipped by 4 bases and J by 3 bases, with 20 bases between them. Here the CDR3 DNA reads TGTGCCAGCAGCTCCCGCGGCCAGGGGATCAGGACAGATACGCAGTATTTT. This translates into CASSSRGQGIRTDTQYF. Combining the CDR3 with reference TRBV7-2 and TRBJ2-3 gives the whole variable domain GAGVSQSPSNKVTEKGKDVELRCDPISGHTALYWYRQSLGQGLEFLIYFQGNSAPDKSGLPSDRFSAERTGGSVSTLTIQRTQQEDSAVYLCASSSRGQGIRTDTQYFGPGTRLTVL.

The chain links TRBV7-3 to TRBJ2-3; 11 bases fit TRBD2. The trim removed 2 bases at V and 0 bases at J, leaving 7 bases unmatched. The length of the CDR3 is 18 residues. The germline gives CDR1 SGHTA, CDR2 FQGTGA. The CDR3 DNA reads TGTGCCAGCAGCTTAGTAGCGGGGGGGCCCATTAGCACAGATACGCAGTATTTT. Translation: CASSLVAGGPISTDTQYF.

The J gene is TRBJ2-5, the V gene TRBV7-3, with TRBD2 matching over 11 bases. Germline CDR1 is SGHTA and CDR2 is FQGTGA. The CDR3 totals 15 residues. The V and J ends lost 1 base and 5 bases, in that order; junction bases with no gene match: 3. This chain's CDR3 is CASSLIAGGPETQYF. The CDR3 DNA sequence: TGTGCCAGCAGCTTAATAGCGGGGGGGCCGGAGACCCAGTACTTC.

This clone was picked up one time. The gene calls are TRBV27 and TRBJ2-1; 10 bases agree with TRBD2. CDR3 size: 14 residues. The germline gives CDR1 MNHEY, CDR2 SMNVEV (reference sequence). V lost 10 bases, J lost 6 bases, and 9 bases stayed unmatched. CDR3 protein: CATYGERGGNEQFF. In nucleotides, the CDR3 is TGTGCCACCTATGGGGAGCGGGGGGGCAATGAGCAGTTCTTC.

The gene calls are TRBV7-8 and TRBJ1-4; 9 nucleotides agree with TRBD1. From germline, CDR1 is SGHVS and CDR2 FQNEAQ. V trimming: 4 bases; J trimming: 7 bases; junction bases outside the gene matches: 7. This CDR3 is 15 amino acids long. The CDR3 here is CASSSTQGQGEKLFF. The CDR3 DNA follows: TGTGCCAGCAGCTCAACCCAGGGACAGGGTGAAAAACTGTTTTTT.